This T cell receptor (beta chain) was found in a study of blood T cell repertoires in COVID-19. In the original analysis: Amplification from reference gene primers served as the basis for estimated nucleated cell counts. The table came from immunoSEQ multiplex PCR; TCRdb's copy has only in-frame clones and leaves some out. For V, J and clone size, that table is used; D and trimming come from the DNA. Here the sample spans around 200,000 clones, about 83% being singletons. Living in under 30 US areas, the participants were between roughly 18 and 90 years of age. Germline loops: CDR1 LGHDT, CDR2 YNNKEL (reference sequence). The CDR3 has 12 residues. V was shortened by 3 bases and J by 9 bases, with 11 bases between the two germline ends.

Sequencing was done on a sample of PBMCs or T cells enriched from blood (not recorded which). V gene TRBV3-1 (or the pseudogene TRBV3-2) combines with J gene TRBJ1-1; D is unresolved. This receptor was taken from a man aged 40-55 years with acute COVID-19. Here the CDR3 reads CASSHKTGKAFF. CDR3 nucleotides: TGTGCCAGCAGCCATAAGACGGGTAAAGCTTTCTTT.